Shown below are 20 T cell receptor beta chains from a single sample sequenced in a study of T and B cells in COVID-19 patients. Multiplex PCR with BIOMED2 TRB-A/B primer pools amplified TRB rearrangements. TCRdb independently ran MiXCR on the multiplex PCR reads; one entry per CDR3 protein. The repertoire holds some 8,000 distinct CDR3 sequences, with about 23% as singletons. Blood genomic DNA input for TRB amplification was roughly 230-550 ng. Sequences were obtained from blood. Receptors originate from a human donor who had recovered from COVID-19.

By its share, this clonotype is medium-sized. The CDR3 nucleotides read TGTGCCAGCAGCGACCGGGACAGGGTTATCGGGGAGCTGTTTTTT. Amino acids: CASSDRDRVIGELFF. J is TRBJ2-2 and V is TRBV13; TRBD1 matches at 9 bases. The CDR3 has 15 residues. Germline CDR1 reads PRHDT; CDR2 reads FYEKMQ (reference sequence). With V trimmed by 5 bases and J by 7 bases, 8 bases remained unmatched.

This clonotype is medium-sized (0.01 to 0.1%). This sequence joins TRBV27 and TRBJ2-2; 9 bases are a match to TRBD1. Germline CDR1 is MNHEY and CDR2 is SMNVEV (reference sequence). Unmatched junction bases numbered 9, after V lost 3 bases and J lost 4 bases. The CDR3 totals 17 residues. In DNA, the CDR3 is TGTGCCAGCAGTTTGGAGGGGGGGACAGGGATCACCGGGGAGCTGTTTTTT. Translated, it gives CASSLEGGTGITGELFF.

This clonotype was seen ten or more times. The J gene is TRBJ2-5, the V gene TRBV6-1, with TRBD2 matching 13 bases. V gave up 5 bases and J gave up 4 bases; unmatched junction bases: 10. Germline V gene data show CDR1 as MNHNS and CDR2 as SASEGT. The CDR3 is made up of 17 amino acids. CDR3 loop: CASSRTSGSSLGETQYF. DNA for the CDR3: TGTGCCAGCAGTCGGACTAGCGGGAGTTCCCTGGGAGAGACCCAGTACTTC.

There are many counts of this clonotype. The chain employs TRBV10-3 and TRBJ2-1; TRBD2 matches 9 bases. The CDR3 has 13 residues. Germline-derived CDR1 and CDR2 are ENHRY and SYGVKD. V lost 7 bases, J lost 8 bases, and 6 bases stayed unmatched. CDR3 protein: CAIKAGGTHEQFF. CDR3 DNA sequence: TGTGCCATCAAAGCGGGGGGCACGCATGAGCAGTTCTTC.

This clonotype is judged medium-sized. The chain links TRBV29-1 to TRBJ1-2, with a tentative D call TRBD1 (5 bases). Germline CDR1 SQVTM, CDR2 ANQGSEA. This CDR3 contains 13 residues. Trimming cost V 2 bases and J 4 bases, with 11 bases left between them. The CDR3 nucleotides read TGCAGCGTTGAATGGGGGGGGGGCTATGGCTACACCTTC. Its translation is CSVEWGGGYGYTF.

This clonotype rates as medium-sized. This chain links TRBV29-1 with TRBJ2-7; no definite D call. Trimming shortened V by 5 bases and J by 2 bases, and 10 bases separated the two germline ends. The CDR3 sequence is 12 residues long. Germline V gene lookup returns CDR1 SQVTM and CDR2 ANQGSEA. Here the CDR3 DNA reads TGCAGCGTTCGGTCGGGTGCCTACGAGCAGTACTTC. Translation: CSVRSGAYEQYF.

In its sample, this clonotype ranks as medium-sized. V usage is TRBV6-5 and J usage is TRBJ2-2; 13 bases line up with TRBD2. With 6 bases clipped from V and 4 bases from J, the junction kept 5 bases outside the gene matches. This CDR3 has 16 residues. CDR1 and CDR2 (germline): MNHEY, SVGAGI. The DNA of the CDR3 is TGTGCCAGCAGAGTGACTAGCGGGAGGACCACCGGGGAGCTGTTTTTT. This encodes CASRVTSGRTTGELFF.

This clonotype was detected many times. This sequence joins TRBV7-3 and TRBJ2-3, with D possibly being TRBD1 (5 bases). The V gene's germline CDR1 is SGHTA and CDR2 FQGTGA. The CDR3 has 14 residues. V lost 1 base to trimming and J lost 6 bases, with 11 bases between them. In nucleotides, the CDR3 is TGTGCCAGCAGCTTAAAAGGGGTAGGGGATACGCAGTATTTT. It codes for CASSLKGVGDTQYF.

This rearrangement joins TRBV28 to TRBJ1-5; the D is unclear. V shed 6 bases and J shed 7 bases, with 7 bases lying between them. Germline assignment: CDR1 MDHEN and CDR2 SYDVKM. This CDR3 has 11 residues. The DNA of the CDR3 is TGTGCCAGCAGCCTAAGACAGCCCCAGCATTTT. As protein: CASSLRQPQHF.

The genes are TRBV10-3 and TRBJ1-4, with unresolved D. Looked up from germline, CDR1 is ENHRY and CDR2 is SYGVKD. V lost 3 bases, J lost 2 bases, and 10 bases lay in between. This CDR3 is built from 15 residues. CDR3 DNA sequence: TGTGCCATCAGTGAAACATCGGGCACTAATGAAAAACTGTTTTTT. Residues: CAISETSGTNEKLFF.

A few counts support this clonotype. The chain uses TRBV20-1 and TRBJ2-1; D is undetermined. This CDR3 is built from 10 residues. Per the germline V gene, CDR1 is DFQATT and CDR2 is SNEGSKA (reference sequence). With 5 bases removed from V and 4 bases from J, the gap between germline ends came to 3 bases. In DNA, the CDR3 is TGCAGTGCTTCATACAATGAGCAGTTCTTC. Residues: CSASYNEQFF.

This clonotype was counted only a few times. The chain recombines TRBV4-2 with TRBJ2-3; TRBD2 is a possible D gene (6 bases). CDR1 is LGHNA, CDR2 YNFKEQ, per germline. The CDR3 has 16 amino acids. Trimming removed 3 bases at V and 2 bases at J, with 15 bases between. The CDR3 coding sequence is TGTGCCAGCAGCCAGGGGAGGACGGCCTACACAGATACGCAGTATTTT. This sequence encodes CASSQGRTAYTDTQYF.

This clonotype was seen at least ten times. In DNA, the CDR3 is TGTGCCAGCAGTTTACACTCTAGCGGGGGGGCCTTCTGGCTCGGTGAGCAGTTCTTC. Translation: CASSLHSSGGAFWLGEQFF. The V gene is TRBV27, the J gene TRBJ2-1, with TRBD2 identical over 12 bases. CDR3 length: 19 residues. V shed 2 bases and J 9 bases; nucleotides not matched to a gene: 17. Germline CDR1 MNHEY, CDR2 SMNVEV (reference sequence).

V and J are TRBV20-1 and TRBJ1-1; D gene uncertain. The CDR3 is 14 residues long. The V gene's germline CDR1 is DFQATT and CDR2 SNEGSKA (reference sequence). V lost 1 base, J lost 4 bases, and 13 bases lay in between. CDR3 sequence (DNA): TGCAGTGCTAGAGGACGGTGGGCGGGCACTGAAGCTTTCTTT. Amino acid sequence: CSARGRWAGTEAFF.

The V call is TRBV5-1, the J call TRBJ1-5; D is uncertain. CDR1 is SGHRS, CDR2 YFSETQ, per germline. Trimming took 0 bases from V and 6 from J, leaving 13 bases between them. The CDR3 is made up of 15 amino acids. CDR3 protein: CASSLAGLGSQPQHF. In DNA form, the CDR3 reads TGCGCCAGCAGCTTGGCCGGCTTGGGGAGTCAGCCCCAGCATTTT.

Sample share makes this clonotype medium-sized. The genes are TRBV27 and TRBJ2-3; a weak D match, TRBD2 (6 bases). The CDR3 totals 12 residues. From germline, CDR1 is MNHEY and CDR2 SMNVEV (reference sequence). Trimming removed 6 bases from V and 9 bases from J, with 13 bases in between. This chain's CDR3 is CASRTGVWTQYF. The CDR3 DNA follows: TGTGCCAGCAGGACGGGAGTGTGGACGCAGTATTTT.

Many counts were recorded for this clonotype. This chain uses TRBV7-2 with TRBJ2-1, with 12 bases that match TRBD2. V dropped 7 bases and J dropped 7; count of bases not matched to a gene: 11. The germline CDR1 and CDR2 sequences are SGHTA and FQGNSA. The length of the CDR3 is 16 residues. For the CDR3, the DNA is TGTGCCAGCACCTACTACGGGACTAGCGGGTGGAATGAGCAGTTCTTC. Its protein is CASTYYGTSGWNEQFF.

CDR3 bases: TGTGCCAGCAAACAGGGAAATCAGCCCCAGCATTTT. This encodes CASKQGNQPQHF. The V and J genes are TRBV6-2 or TRBV6-3 and TRBJ1-5; D might be TRBD1 (6 bases). V lost 7 bases, J lost 4 bases, and 8 bases lay in between. This CDR3 has 12 amino acids. CDR1 and CDR2 from the germline V gene are MNHEY and SVGEGT.

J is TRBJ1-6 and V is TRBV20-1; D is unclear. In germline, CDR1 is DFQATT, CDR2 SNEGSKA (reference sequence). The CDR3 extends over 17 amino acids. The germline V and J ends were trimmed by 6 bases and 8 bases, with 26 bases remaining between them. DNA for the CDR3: TGCAGTGCCGGCCTCCCCGTTGGACGGCTAGAATATTCACCCCTCCACTTT. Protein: CSAGLPVGRLEYSPLHF.

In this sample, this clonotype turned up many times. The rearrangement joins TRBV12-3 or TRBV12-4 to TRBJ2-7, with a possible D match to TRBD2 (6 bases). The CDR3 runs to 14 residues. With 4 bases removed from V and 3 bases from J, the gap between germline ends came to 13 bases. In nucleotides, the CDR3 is TGTGCCAGCAGTTACCGGGACTCCAGCTACGAGCAGTACTTC. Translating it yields CASSYRDSSYEQYF.